This T cell receptor (beta chain) was found in a study of blood T cell repertoires in COVID-19. This CDR3 region has 12 residues. Germline lookup yields CDR1 SQVTM and CDR2 ANQGSEA. After removal of 4 bases from V and 3 bases from J, the junction contained 2 bases not matched to a gene. Methods used by the authors: Amplification of reference gene primers was used by the study to estimate nucleated cell counts. Sequencing was performed with immunoSEQ multiplex PCR; in TCRdb, only in-frame clones are kept and a portion is missing. D and trimming come from the DNA, and the V and J calls and clone size come from that table. The sample has roughly 120,000 clones; about nine tenths are singletons.

Sample: peripheral blood. This TCR was recovered from a human donor with active COVID-19. The donor label of this sample is uncertain. The V and J genes are TRBV29-1 and TRBJ2-7; 8 positions match TRBD1. CDR3 residues: CSVGQGIYEQYF. The CDR3 region has the DNA TGCAGCGTTGGACAGGGGATCTACGAGCAGTACTTC.